This T cell receptor (beta chain) was recovered during a study of T cells in Graves' hyperthyroidism and ophthalmopathy. Regarding the study as a whole: Blood shared most expanded thyroid clonotypes above 0.001.

Amplification yielded TCR beta CDR3 regions, with RNA transcripts as the source. The HTBI primer set drove a first-round RT-PCR of the TCR CDR3. In TCRdb, the multiplex PCR reads were re-called with MiXCR into one record per CDR3 protein. The table lists hundreds of thousands of distinct CDR3 sequences, roughly 15% of them singletons, with 3% to 4% in the top ten. This clonotype has a count of ten or more. Its specificity is unknown. The CDR3 length is 15 residues. Germline V gene data show CDR1 as SGHNT and CDR2 as YENEEA. Trimming pared 1 base from V and 6 bases from J, leaving 13 bases between. This TCR came from a woman in her thirties or forties with Graves' ophthalmopathy. Sequencing used blood. The chain carries TRBV11-3 and TRBJ2-1, with D possibly TRBD1 on 6 matching bases. Here the CDR3 reads CASSLGRGTSNEQFF. CDR3 in DNA: TGTGCCAGCAGCTTAGGCAGGGGAACTAGCAATGAGCAGTTCTTC.